This TCR beta chain came from a study of cytomegalovirus exposure and HLA in healthy donors. Whole-study findings and limits: In a later analysis, first-cohort TCR clusters were found to tend to co-occur in the 130 or so validation repertoires. According to reports, the classifier identified cytomegalovirus status with high specificity and sensitivity. Altogether, 164 TCR beta chains were recorded as cytomegalovirus-associated.

Germline-derived CDR1 and CDR2 are SGHRS and YFSETQ. This CDR3 contains 14 residues. Trimming stripped 0 bases from V and 0 bases from J, with 3 bases between. The method was immunoSEQ multiplex PCR; TCRdb's version includes in-frame clones alone and lacks a portion of them. This sample has approximately 120,000 clones; 94% occur once, and the top ten carry 1% to 1.5%. With regard to this clone: What it binds is unknown.

The material sequenced was PBMCs. The sequence was obtained from a young woman in good health and CMV-seronegative. This chain uses TRBV5-1 with TRBJ1-4, with D unresolved. CDR3 sequence: CASSLGATNEKLFF. CDR3 nucleotide sequence: TGCGCCAGCAGCTTGGGCGCAACTAATGAAAAACTGTTTTTT.